The 16 T cell receptor beta chains below were found in one sample sequenced in a study of cytomegalovirus exposure and HLA in healthy donors. Amplification used 60 Vbeta primers and 13 Jbeta primers. Sequencing used immunoSEQ multiplex PCR; TCRdb keeps in-frame clones, though not all of them. The listing contains about 47,000 clones. Source material: PBMCs. The receptors derive from a male donor in good health and CMV-seronegative.

Measured by frequency, this clone is medium-sized. The chain links TRBV19 to TRBJ2-7; 9 bases are a match to TRBD1. Germline V gene sequence: CDR1 LNHDA, CDR2 SQIVND (reference sequence). This CDR3 has 17 residues. Losses at the gene ends were 4 bases for V and 4 bases for J; bases not matched to a gene: 14. DNA of the CDR3: TGTGCCAGTAGTACAGACTCCGGGACAGGGTATCTTTACGAGCAGTACTTC. As protein: CASSTDSGTGYLYEQYF.

The DNA of the CDR3 is TGTGCCACCCTCCAGACAGGGGAGAGTGTTAATGGCTACACCTTC. This gives the protein CATLQTGESVNGYTF. This chain connects TRBV10-3 to TRBJ1-2, with TRBD1 identical over 8 bases. The CDR3 is made up of 15 amino acids. Germline CDR1 ENHRY, CDR2 SYGVKD. Trimming took 10 bases from V and 6 from J; bases not matched to a gene: 16.

The rearrangement joins TRBV7-9 to TRBJ1-4; tentative D call: TRBD1 (6 bases). This CDR3 has 16 residues. The germline V gene has CDR1 SEHNR and CDR2 FQNEAQ (reference sequence). Trimming took off 4 bases at V and 7 bases at J, with 19 bases between the two ends. CDR3 in DNA: TGTGCCAGCAGCTCGGGGGGCGGGTGGCGAGTTGAAAAACTGTTTTTT. Translating it yields CASSSGGGWRVEKLFF.

The V call is TRBV29-1, the J call TRBJ1-1; D ambiguous. The CDR3 has 14 residues. Trimming pared 6 bases from V and 3 bases from J, leaving 17 bases between. Germline CDR1 reads SQVTM; CDR2 reads ANQGSEA. The CDR3 coding sequence is TGCAGCGTAGACCAAGACGGGAGTTACACTGAAGCTTTCTTT. Its translation: CSVDQDGSYTEAFF. Full variable domain (missing parts from reference TRBV29-1 and TRBJ1-1): SAVISQKPSRDICQRGTSLTIQCQVDSQVTMMFWYRQQPGQSLTLIATANQGSEATYESGFVIDKFPISRPNLTFSTLTVSNMSPEDSSIYLCSVDQDGSYTEAFFGQGTRLTVV.

This sequence joins TRBV11-3 and TRBJ1-1; 7 bases align to TRBD1. CDR3 length: 13 amino acids. V lost 5 bases and J lost 4; bases outside the gene matches: 4. Germline V lookup: CDR1 SGHNT, CDR2 YENEEA. The DNA of the CDR3 is TGTGCCAGCAGCACGGACAGGTTCACTGAAGCTTTCTTT. Residues: CASSTDRFTEAFF.

V is TRBV7-3 and J is TRBJ2-3, with 9 bases matching TRBD2. The germline gives CDR1 SGHTA, CDR2 FQGTGA. The CDR3 loop spans 16 amino acids. V gave up 6 bases and J gave up 1 base; unmatched junction bases: 8. The CDR3 sequence is CASSIALAGRTDTQYF. The CDR3, as DNA: TGTGCCAGCAGTATTGCCCTAGCGGGGCGCACAGATACGCAGTATTTT. Supplemented by reference TRBV7-3 and TRBJ2-3, the full variable domain reads GAGVSQTPSNKVTEKGKYVELRCDPISGHTALYWYRQSLGQGPEFLIYFQGTGAADDSGLPNDRFFAVRPEGSVSTLKIQRTERGDSAVYLCASSIALAGRTDTQYFGPGTRLTVL.

The J gene is TRBJ2-7, the V gene TRBV19; 8 bases align to TRBD1. The CDR3 extends over 17 amino acids. V lost 0 bases to trimming and J lost 0 bases; unmatched junction nucleotides: 7. Looked up from germline, CDR1 is LNHDA and CDR2 is SQIVND (reference sequence). The CDR3 coding sequence is TGTGCCAGTAGTATAGAGATGGGGACAGGAAGCTCCTACGAGCAGTACTTC. This gives the protein CASSIEMGTGSSYEQYF.

The rearrangement joins TRBV5-1 to TRBJ1-4; the D gene is possibly TRBD1 (6 bases). CDR3 size: 14 residues. The V gene lost 6 bases and the J gene lost 6 bases, with 15 bases spanning the gap. From germline, CDR1 is SGHRS and CDR2 YFSETQ. In nucleotides, the CDR3 is TGCGCCAGCAAACCGGGAGGGGGAGATGAAAAACTGTTTTTT. Protein sequence: CASKPGGGDEKLFF.

The chain employs TRBV9 and TRBJ1-1; D is possibly TRBD1 (6 bases). Germline loops: CDR1 SGDLS, CDR2 YYNGEE. V lost 5 bases, J lost 1 base, and 15 bases lay in between. The CDR3 is 15 residues long. The CDR3: CASRAGVLSNTEAFF. The CDR3 DNA reads as TGTGCCAGCAGAGCAGGGGTTCTCTCGAACACTGAAGCTTTCTTT.

This chain uses TRBV19 with TRBJ1-5, with 10 bases that match TRBD1. The CDR3 totals 16 residues. V trimming: 4 bases; J trimming: 7 bases; junction bases outside the gene matches: 10. Germline CDR1 and CDR2: LNHDA and SQIVND (reference sequence). The chain's CDR3 is CASSTHRDRGGQPQHF. In nucleotides, the CDR3 is TGTGCCAGTAGTACCCACCGGGACAGGGGAGGACAGCCCCAGCATTTT.

The J gene is TRBJ1-1, the V gene TRBV4-2; 7 bases line up with TRBD1. This CDR3 has 13 amino acids. From germline, CDR1 is LGHNA and CDR2 YNFKEQ. With 3 bases clipped from V and 7 bases from J, the junction kept 5 bases outside the gene matches. The chain's CDR3 is CASSHPDRDEAFF. The DNA of the CDR3 is TGTGCCAGCAGCCACCCCGACAGGGATGAAGCTTTCTTT.

The rearrangement uses TRBV29-1 and TRBJ1-2; 7 nucleotides line up with TRBD1. Germline V CDR1 and CDR2: SQVTM, ANQGSEA. The CDR3 sequence is 12 residues long. V was clipped by 7 bases and J by 4 bases; unmatched bases: 6. The CDR3 coding sequence is TGCAGCGCCTGGACAGGATCCTATGGCTACACCTTC. This gives the protein CSAWTGSYGYTF.

J is TRBJ1-5 and V is TRBV4-1; 7 bases match TRBD1. The CDR3 runs to 17 residues. From germline, CDR1 is MGHRA and CDR2 YSYEKL. The ends lost 8 bases at V and 4 bases at J; junction bases unmatched: 17. The CDR3 reads CASSKTGQGEGNQPQHF. The CDR3 DNA is TGCGCCAGCTCTAAAACCGGGCAGGGGGAAGGAAATCAGCCCCAGCATTTT.

The V gene is TRBV19, the J gene TRBJ1-2; possible D gene TRBD1, 6 bases. This CDR3 contains 14 residues. V dropped 7 bases and J dropped 8 bases, with 20 bases sitting between them. CDR1 is LNHDA, CDR2 SQIVND, per germline (reference sequence). CDR3 coding DNA: TGTGCCAGTACCACTTCTTCAGGGGCTAAGGGCTACACCTTC. Protein product: CASTTSSGAKGYTF.

The CDR3 DNA follows: TGTGCCAGCAGCCCACTAGGTGGGGAGCAGTACTTC. It specifies CASSPLGGEQYF. This chain uses TRBV14 with TRBJ2-7, with D tentatively TRBD2 (5 bases). The CDR3 loop spans 12 amino acids. Trimming removed 4 bases at V and 7 bases at J, with 11 bases between. In germline, CDR1 is SGHDN, CDR2 FVKESK. Supplemented by reference TRBV14 and TRBJ2-7, the full variable domain reads EAGVTQFPSHSVIEKGQTVTLRCDPISGHDNLYWYRRVMGKEIKFLLHFVKESKQDESGMPNNRFLAERTGGTYSTLKVQPAELEDSGVYFCASSPLGGEQYFGPGTRLTVT.

V usage is TRBV5-1 and J usage is TRBJ1-2, with TRBD1 matching 9 bases. The V gene's germline CDR1 is SGHRS and CDR2 YFSETQ. Germline trimming cut 3 bases from V and 9 bases from J; bases unmatched to any gene: 6. This CDR3 is built from 13 residues. The CDR3 nucleotides read TGCGCCAGCAGCTACGGGACAGGGACTAGCTACACCTTC. It translates to CASSYGTGTSYTF.